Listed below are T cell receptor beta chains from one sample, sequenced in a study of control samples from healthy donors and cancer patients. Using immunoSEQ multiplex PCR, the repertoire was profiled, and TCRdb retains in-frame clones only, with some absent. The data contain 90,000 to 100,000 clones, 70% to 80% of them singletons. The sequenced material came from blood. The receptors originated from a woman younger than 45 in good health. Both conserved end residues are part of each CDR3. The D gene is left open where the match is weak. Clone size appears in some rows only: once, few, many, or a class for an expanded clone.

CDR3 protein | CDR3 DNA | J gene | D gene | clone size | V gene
CAWSVRRTGGYGYTF | TGTGCCTGGAGTGTAAGGAGGACAGGAGGCTATGGCTACACCTTC | TRBJ1-2 | TRBD1 | few | TRBV30
CASSRYLSGINTGELFF | TGTGCCAGCAGCCGTTATCTCTCAGGGATAAACACCGGGGAGCTGTTTTTT | TRBJ2-2 | - | - | TRBV7-2
CASRELQGMNTEAFF | TGTGCCAGCAGGGAGCTACAGGGTATGAACACTGAAGCTTTCTTT | TRBJ1-1 | - | - | TRBV5-4
CASRTRDFQEQYF | TGTGCCAGCCGAACACGAGACTTCCAAGAGCAGTACTTC | TRBJ2-7 | - | once | TRBV7-4
CSASSRATNEKLFF | TGCAGTGCTAGTTCGCGAGCAACTAATGAAAAACTGTTTTTT | TRBJ1-4 | - | few | TRBV20-1
CASKTYRGTRSYEQYF | TGTGCCAGCAAAACCTATCGAGGGACTCGCTCCTACGAGCAGTACTTC | TRBJ2-7 | - | - | TRBV27
CASNTVLDQPQHF | TGTGCCAGTAATACGGTGCTCGATCAGCCCCAGCATTTT | TRBJ1-5 | - | few | TRBV19
CASSFLGNIQYF | TGTGCCAGCAGTTTTTTGGGAAACATTCAGTACTTC | TRBJ2-4 | - | - | TRBV12-3/TRBV12-4
CASSKKDREHSPLHF | TGTGCCAGCAGCAAAAAGGACAGGGAGCATTCACCCCTCCACTTT | TRBJ1-6 | TRBD1 | - | TRBV7-3
CASSPLAGRDNSPLHF | TGTGCCAGCTCACCCCTCGCAGGGCGGGATAATTCACCCCTCCACTTT | TRBJ1-6 | - | few | TRBV18
CASSPRAEANYGYTF | TGCGCCAGCAGCCCCCGGGCGGAAGCTAACTATGGCTACACCTTC | TRBJ1-2 | - | - | TRBV5-1
CASSLSGDNQPQHF | TGTGCCAGCAGCTTGTCAGGGGACAATCAGCCCCAGCATTTT | TRBJ1-5 | - | - | TRBV5-5
CASSIPGTGVYGYTF | TGTGCCAGTAGTATACCCGGGACAGGGGTTTACGGCTACACCTTC | TRBJ1-2 | TRBD1 | - | TRBV19
CASSTRGTENEKLFF | TGTGCCAGCAGCACACGGGGGACAGAGAATGAAAAACTGTTTTTT | TRBJ1-4 | TRBD1 | - | TRBV4-2
CASSLSLNTEAFF | TGTGCCAGCAGTTTAAGTTTGAACACTGAAGCTTTCTTT | TRBJ1-1 | - | - | TRBV12-3/TRBV12-4
CASSYTGGGEQYF | TGTGCCAGCAGTTACACAGGGGGCGGCGAGCAGTACTTC | TRBJ2-7 | TRBD1 | - | TRBV12-3/TRBV12-4
CASSLAGQYYEQYF | TGCGCCAGCAGCTTGGCGGGACAGTACTACGAGCAGTACTTC | TRBJ2-7 | TRBD1 | - | TRBV5-1
CASSPTRAPGEQYF | TGTGCCAGCAGCCCCACTAGGGCTCCGGGAGAGCAGTACTTC | TRBJ2-7 | - | few | TRBV5-4
CASSRPPGSSYEQYF | TGTGCCAGCAGTCGACCCCCGGGGAGCTCCTACGAGCAGTACTTC | TRBJ2-7 | - | - | TRBV6-6
CASSQGLAPLEAFF | TGCGCCAGCAGCCAAGGGTTGGCACCCCTTGAAGCTTTCTTT | TRBJ1-1 | - | - | TRBV4-1
CAWSGGLGETQYF | TGTGCCTGGAGTGGGGGATTGGGAGAGACCCAGTACTTC | TRBJ2-5 | - | once | TRBV30
CASSLGRGGWTDTQYF | TGTGCCAGCAGCTTAGGGCGGGGGGGGTGGACAGATACGCAGTATTTT | TRBJ2-3 | TRBD2 | - | TRBV11-3
CASGREKGIQYF | TGTGCCAGCGGCCGGGAGAAGGGCATTCAGTACTTC | TRBJ2-4 | - | - | TRBV11-2
CASSLVRGRVNTEAFF | TGTGCCAGCAGCTTGGTAAGGGGGCGGGTGAACACTGAAGCTTTCTTT | TRBJ1-1 | TRBD1 | - | TRBV5-6
CASSSGDSSYEQYF | TGCGCCAGCAGCTCGGGGGACAGCTCCTACGAGCAGTACTTC | TRBJ2-7 | - | - | TRBV5-1
CASSQEGDNYGYTF | TGTGCCAGCAGCCAAGAAGGGGATAACTATGGCTACACCTTC | TRBJ1-2 | - | - | TRBV3-1/TRBV3-2
CASSFTGVQREAFF | TGTGCCAGCAGCTTTACAGGAGTTCAACGTGAAGCTTTCTTT | TRBJ1-1 | - | - | TRBV11-2
CATQKVPTTGGYSYEQYF | TGTGCCACACAAAAAGTTCCGACGACAGGGGGATACTCCTACGAGCAGTACTTC | TRBJ2-7 | TRBD1 | - | TRBV9
CASSPVPTLDTQYF | TGTGCCAGCAGCCCCGTTCCCACTTTAGATACGCAGTATTTT | TRBJ2-3 | - | - | TRBV7-9
CASSTSPHEKLFF | TGTGCCAGTAGTACTTCCCCTCATGAAAAACTGTTTTTT | TRBJ1-4 | - | - | TRBV19
CASSLRQGPPYEQYF | TGTGCCAGCAGTTTACGACAGGGACCCCCCTACGAGCAGTACTTC | TRBJ2-7 | TRBD1 | - | TRBV27
CASSEDRAQLTYEQYF | TGTGCCAGCAGTGAGGACAGGGCCCAACTGACCTACGAGCAGTACTTC | TRBJ2-7 | TRBD1 | - | TRBV6-1
CASSPQAGTGELFF | TGTGCCAGCAGCCCTCAGGCTGGCACCGGGGAGCTGTTTTTT | TRBJ2-2 | - | once | TRBV7-2
CASSLLGPTGYTF | TGTGCCAGCAGCTTGTTGGGTCCCACCGGCTACACCTTC | TRBJ1-2 | - | few | TRBV7-2
CASSYALAGPPGEQYF | TGTGCCAGCAGTTACGCCCTAGCGGGACCGCCGGGTGAGCAGTACTTC | TRBJ2-7 | TRBD2 | - | TRBV6-2/TRBV6-3
CASSSSGASNQPQHF | TGTGCCAGCAGCTCTTCGGGGGCAAGCAATCAGCCCCAGCATTTT | TRBJ1-5 | - | - | TRBV7-9
CSVVRRTSTDTQYF | TGCAGCGTGGTCCGTCGGACTAGCACAGATACGCAGTATTTT | TRBJ2-3 | - | - | TRBV29-1
CAWSPAGVSPLHF | TGTGCCTGGAGTCCAGCGGGGGTTTCACCCCTCCACTTT | TRBJ1-6 | - | - | TRBV30
CASETVFNQPQHF | TGTGCCAGTGAGACAGTCTTTAATCAGCCCCAGCATTTT | TRBJ1-5 | - | few | TRBV6-5
CAWSRGGPSEQFF | TGTGCCTGGAGTAGGGGGGGGCCGAGTGAGCAGTTCTTC | TRBJ2-1 | - | - | TRBV30
CASSPQGDNYGYTF | TGTGCCAGCTCACCACAGGGGGATAACTATGGCTACACCTTC | TRBJ1-2 | - | once | TRBV18
CASSKQTKETQYF | TGTGCCAGCAGTAAACAGACAAAAGAGACCCAGTACTTC | TRBJ2-5 | - | - | TRBV12-3/TRBV12-4
CASGHRALNTEAFF | TGTGCCAGCGGCCACAGGGCATTGAACACTGAAGCTTTCTTT | TRBJ1-1 | - | - | TRBV5-4